This T cell receptor beta chain was profiled in a study of OX40 agonist ivuxolimab in advanced cancers. Sampling times: baseline, cycle 4 day 1, cycle 7 day 1. Comments on this clone: Its matching antigen is unknown.

Regarding the study as a whole: Some nonresponders additionally presented with little normalized T-cell clonal expansion. The average count of expanded clones was higher among CD8+ T cells than among CD4+. At 0.1 to 3.0 mg/kg, clonal expansion of CD4+ and CD8+ blood T cells had occurred by week 6.

Produced via immunoSEQ multiplex PCR; TCRdb's table is partial and in-frame only. The sample shows about 60,000 clones, 80% to 85% of them seen only once. The CDR3 consists of 11 residues. Germline V gene sequence: CDR1 SGHDT, CDR2 YYEEEE. V lost 4 bases, J lost 8 bases, and 7 bases lay in between. Sequencing was performed on CD4+ or CD8+ T cells sorted from blood, taken in a trial of the OX40 agonist ivuxolimab. The sequence was collected from an adult with an advanced solid tumor such as melanoma, head and neck, liver or kidney cancer. J is TRBJ2-1 and V is TRBV5-6; D is ambiguous. The CDR3 sequence: CASSNYYEQFF. CDR3 DNA: TGTGCCAGCAGCAACTATTATGAGCAGTTCTTC.